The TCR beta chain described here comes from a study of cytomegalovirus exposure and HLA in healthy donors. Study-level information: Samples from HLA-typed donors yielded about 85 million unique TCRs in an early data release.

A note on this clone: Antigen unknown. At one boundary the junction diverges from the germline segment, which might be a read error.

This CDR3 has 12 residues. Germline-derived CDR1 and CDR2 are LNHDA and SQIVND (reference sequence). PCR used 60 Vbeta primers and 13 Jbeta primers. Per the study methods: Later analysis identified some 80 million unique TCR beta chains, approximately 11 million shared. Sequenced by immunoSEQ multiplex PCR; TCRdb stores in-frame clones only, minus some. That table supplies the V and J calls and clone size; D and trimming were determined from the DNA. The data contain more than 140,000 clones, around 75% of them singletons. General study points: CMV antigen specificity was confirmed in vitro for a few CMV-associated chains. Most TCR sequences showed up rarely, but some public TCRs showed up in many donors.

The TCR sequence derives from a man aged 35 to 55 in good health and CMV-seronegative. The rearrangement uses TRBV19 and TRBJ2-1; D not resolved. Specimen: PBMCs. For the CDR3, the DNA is TGTGCCAGTAGTCAAGCCCTTAAAGGCGGCCTCTTC. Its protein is CASSQALKGGLF.